These 26 T cell receptor beta chains share one sample of origin, sequenced in a study of blood T cell repertoires in COVID-19. Clones were sequenced by immunoSEQ multiplex PCR, and TCRdb holds only the in-frame ones, with some missing. The sample records 200,000 to 300,000 clones, 75% to 90% being singletons. Sequences were obtained from peripheral blood. These receptors were taken from a human donor in a cohort sampled during active COVID-19.

The V call is TRBV20-1, the J call TRBJ2-2; 10 bases align to TRBD2. CDR1 and CDR2 (germline): DFQATT, SNEGSKA (reference sequence). This CDR3 is built from 15 residues. V shed 3 bases, J shed 8 bases, and the junction held 9 bases outside the gene matches. CDR3 amino acids: CSASTSGVMGGELFF. CDR3 DNA sequence: TGCAGTGCTAGTACTAGCGGGGTCATGGGTGGGGAGCTGTTTTTT.

The V call is TRBV6-2 or TRBV6-3, the J call TRBJ2-2; TRBD2 matches at 12 bases. The CDR3 is 14 residues long. V shed 6 bases, J shed 6 bases, and the junction held 2 bases outside the gene matches. Germline lookup yields CDR1 MNHEY and CDR2 SVGEGT. In nucleotides, the CDR3 is TGTGCCAGCAGCGCTAGCGGGGGGGCCGGGGAGCTGTTTTTT. As protein: CASSASGGAGELFF.

Remarks on this clone: The junction and the germline gene differ at one end; a read error may be behind it. The genes are TRBV28 and TRBJ2-3; 8 positions agree with TRBD2. The CDR3 covers 14 residues. CDR1 and CDR2 (germline): MDHEN, SYDVKM. The CDR3 protein is CASRGGPGTDTQYF. CDR3 in DNA: TGTGCCAGCCGGGGGGGCCCGGGCACAGATACGCAGTACTTT.

V and J are TRBV11-3 and TRBJ2-2; 9 bases fit TRBD1. The CDR3 totals 19 residues. Trimming cost V 1 base and J 4 bases; bases outside gene matches: 13. CDR1 SGHNT and CDR2 YENEEA come from the germline V gene. The DNA for the CDR3 is TGTGCCAGCAGCTTAGGTCAAAGGGACAGGGCTTTTGGCACCGGGGAGCTGTTTTTT. This encodes CASSLGQRDRAFGTGELFF. The variable domain in full, completed from reference TRBV11-3 and TRBJ2-2, reads EAGVVQSPRYKIIEKKQPVAFWCNPISGHNTLYWYLQNLGQGPELLIRYENEEAVDDSQLPKDRFSAERLKGVDSTLKIQPAELGDSAVYLCASSLGQRDRAFGTGELFFGEGSRLTVL.

The chain joins TRBV12-5 to TRBJ2-7; 7 bases are a match to TRBD2. J was trimmed by 2 bases and V by 1 base; bases with no gene match: 11. From germline, CDR1 is LGHNT and CDR2 FRNRAP. CDR3 size: 17 residues. CDR3 in amino acids: CASGLGHGPGRAYEQYF. The CDR3 DNA reads TGTGCTAGTGGTTTGGGACACGGACCAGGGAGGGCCTACGAGCAGTACTTC.

The rearrangement links TRBV7-6 to TRBJ1-2; D might be TRBD1 (6 bases). V was cut by 5 bases and J by 8 bases, with 21 bases left in between. The CDR3 spans 15 residues. The germline V gene encodes CDR1 SGHVS and CDR2 FNYEAQ. CDR3 sequence: CASSLQATGLGGYTF. In DNA, the CDR3 is TGTGCCAGCAGCCTACAAGCCACAGGGCTCGGGGGCTACACCTTC. The variable domain in full, with the rest retrieved from reference TRBV7-6 and TRBJ1-2, is GAGVSQSPRYKVTKRGQDVALRCDPISGHVSLYWYRQALGQGPEFLTYFNYEAQQDKSGLPNDRFSAERPEGSISTLTIQRTEQRDSAMYRCASSLQATGLGGYTFGSGTRLTVV.

The chain is built from TRBV6-1 and TRBJ1-2; tentatively, D is TRBD1 (5 bases). CDR3 length: 17 amino acids. V gave up 1 base and J gave up 7 bases, with 22 bases separating them. Germline-derived CDR1 and CDR2 are MNHNS and SASEGT. The CDR3 spells CASSEDHLGGIVGGYTF. For the CDR3, the DNA is TGTGCCAGCAGTGAAGACCACCTGGGGGGGATCGTAGGTGGCTACACCTTC.

This chain uses TRBV7-9 with TRBJ2-5; D gene unclear. Trimming took 7 bases from V and 1 from J, leaving 10 bases between them. The CDR3 runs to 13 residues. The V gene's germline CDR1 is SEHNR and CDR2 FQNEAQ (reference sequence). CDR3 in DNA: TGTGCCAGCACTCCCCACACCCAAGAGACCCAGTACTTC. Amino acids: CASTPHTQETQYF.

This chain connects TRBV20-1 to TRBJ1-2; D gene ambiguous. Germline values: CDR1 DFQATT, CDR2 SNEGSKA (reference sequence). The CDR3 extends over 11 amino acids. Between the trimmed V and J ends, which lost 2 bases and 8 bases, there was a span of 9 bases. The CDR3, as DNA: TGCAGTGCTAGAAGTCCGGAGGGCTACACCTTC. Its translation: CSARSPEGYTF.

Regarding this clone: Within the sample, other DNA sequences also encode this same CDR3. The chain couples TRBV14 to TRBJ1-1; TRBD1 matches at 7 bases. The CDR3 contains 16 residues. J lost 2 bases, V lost 0 bases, and 6 bases had no gene match. CDR1 SGHDN and CDR2 FVKESK come from the germline V gene. Here the CDR3 DNA reads TGTGCCAGCAGCCAAGATTTGGGACAGATCAACACTGAAGCTTTCTTT. Its translation is CASSQDLGQINTEAFF.

This clone was counted between two and nine times. The chain couples TRBV27 to TRBJ2-7; no reliable D call. This CDR3 is 16 amino acids long. Germline V lookup: CDR1 MNHEY, CDR2 SMNVEV (reference sequence). V was shortened by 3 bases and J by 4 bases, with 19 bases between the two germline ends. The CDR3 DNA sequence: TGTGCCAGCAGTTTCTTCTGGGCCCATCCATCTTACGAGCAGTACTTC. Its translation: CASSFFWAHPSYEQYF.

The chain joins TRBV5-5 to TRBJ2-7; D is unresolved. The germline V gene encodes CDR1 SGHKS and CDR2 YYEKEE (reference sequence). The CDR3 loop spans 14 amino acids. The V and J ends lost 0 bases and 3 bases respectively, with 10 bases between them. DNA for the CDR3: TGTGCCAGCAGCTTGGTTCCCAGACTCTACGAGCAGTACTTC. It yields the protein CASSLVPRLYEQYF. Together with reference TRBV5-5 and TRBJ2-7, the CDR3 gives the full variable domain: DAGVTQSPTHLIKTRGQQVTLRCSPISGHKSVSWYQQVLGQGPQFIFQYYEKEERGRGNFPDRFSARQFPNYSSELNVNALLLGDSALYLCASSLVPRLYEQYFGPGTRLTVT.

V gene TRBV25-1 combines with J gene TRBJ1-2; 7 bases are a match to TRBD1. Germline lookup yields CDR1 MGHDK and CDR2 SYGVNS. V lost 2 bases and J lost 5; bases outside the gene matches: 2. The CDR3 runs to 13 residues. The CDR3 is CASSERTGYGYTF. The CDR3 DNA is TGTGCCAGCAGTGAACGGACAGGTTATGGCTACACCTTC.

In its sample, this clone was seen a few times. The rearrangement uses TRBV6-4 and TRBJ2-3, with 7 bases fitting TRBD2. The junction had 7 bases not matched to a gene; V was cut back by 5 bases and J by 5 bases. The CDR3 spans 14 residues. Germline lookup yields CDR1 MRHNA and CDR2 SNTAGT. CDR3 in DNA: TGTGCCAGCAGTCCCCGGGGGGTCGGAGATACGCAGTATTTT. Its protein is CASSPRGVGDTQYF.

The rearrangement uses TRBV12-3 or TRBV12-4 and TRBJ2-5; D might be TRBD1 (5 bases). Trimming took off 6 bases at V and 1 base at J, with 6 bases between the two ends. CDR3 length equals 12 residues. CDR3 sequence: CASRGLQETQYF. The CDR3 region has the DNA TGTGCCAGCAGGGGGCTCCAAGAGACCCAGTACTTC.

The CDR3 is CASSPSPGRGHGELFF. CDR3 DNA: TGTGCCAGCAGCCCCTCCCCGGGGCGGGGTCACGGGGAGCTGTTTTTT. The J gene is TRBJ2-2, the V gene TRBV2, with D perhaps matching TRBD2 (6 bases). V was shortened by 6 bases and J by 7 bases, with 21 bases between the two germline ends. This CDR3 is 16 amino acids long. Per the germline V gene, CDR1 is SNHLY and CDR2 is FYNNEI.

This clone was observed at least ten times. The rearrangement links TRBV18 to TRBJ1-1, with 8 nucleotides matching TRBD1. The CDR3 sequence is 16 residues long. Per the germline V gene, CDR1 is KGHSH and CDR2 is LQKENI. Trimming cost V 5 bases and J 1 base; bases outside gene matches: 9. The CDR3 loop reads CASSFHGGQENTEAFF. CDR3 in DNA: TGTGCCAGCTCATTCCATGGGGGACAGGAGAACACTGAAGCTTTCTTT.

The CDR3 sequence: CASSEVKGASQETQYF. CDR3 bases: TGTGCCAGCAGTGAAGTGAAGGGGGCGTCCCAAGAGACCCAGTACTTC. The J gene is TRBJ2-5, the V gene TRBV6-1; 7 positions match TRBD1. J lost 1 base, V lost 1 base, and 6 bases had no gene match. The CDR3 loop spans 16 amino acids. CDR1 and CDR2 (germline): MNHNS, SASEGT.

The chain recombines TRBV11-2 with TRBJ1-2; D not resolved. V lost 1 base and J lost 5, with 11 bases in between. Looked up from germline, CDR1 is SGHAT and CDR2 is FQNNGV. The CDR3 runs 14 residues. CDR3 in amino acids: CASSLGVGVYGYTF. The CDR3 nucleotides are TGTGCCAGCAGCTTAGGAGTCGGGGTTTATGGCTACACCTTC.

This clone turned up a few times. The chain combines TRBV6-6 with TRBJ2-7; D uncertain. The CDR3 has 17 amino acids. The V end was cut by 5 bases, the J end by 4 bases, with 24 bases between. Germline assignment: CDR1 MNHNY and CDR2 SVGAGI (reference sequence). CDR3 region: CASSRTLLGLRIYEQYF. For the CDR3, the DNA is TGTGCCAGCAGTCGCACTCTACTCGGGTTAAGAATTTACGAGCAGTACTTC.

This chain connects TRBV15 to TRBJ1-6, with TRBD1 as a possible D gene (6 bases). CDR1 LNHNV and CDR2 YYDKDF come from the germline V gene (reference sequence). Trimming left V 5 bases short and J 9 bases short, with 11 bases between. The CDR3 extends over 13 amino acids. The CDR3 here is CATSGAGVSPLHF. Written as DNA, the CDR3 is TGTGCCACCAGCGGGGCAGGGGTTTCACCCCTCCACTTT. Full variable domain (rest looked up from reference TRBV15 and TRBJ1-6): DAMVIQNPRYQVTQFGKPVTLSCSQTLNHNVMYWYQQKSSQAPKLLFHYYDKDFNNEADTPDNFQSRRPNTSFCFLDIRSPGLGDTAMYLCATSGAGVSPLHFGNGTRLTVT.

This sequence joins TRBV5-1 and TRBJ2-1, with 7 bases aligning to TRBD2. Germline loops: CDR1 SGHRS, CDR2 YFSETQ. The CDR3 runs to 15 residues. The trim removed 0 bases at V and 4 bases at J, leaving 4 bases unmatched. The CDR3 reads CASSLELATYNEQFF. The CDR3 DNA follows: TGCGCCAGCAGCTTGGAACTAGCGACGTACAATGAGCAGTTCTTC. Filled out from reference TRBV5-1 and TRBJ2-1, the complete variable domain reads KAGVTQTPRYLIKTRGQQVTLSCSPISGHRSVSWYQQTPGQGLQFLFEYFSETQRNKGNFPGRFSGRQFSNSRSEMNVSTLELGDSALYLCASSLELATYNEQFFGPGTRLTVL.

The rearrangement uses TRBV5-6 and TRBJ1-1; 8 nucleotides line up with TRBD1. Losses at the gene ends were 4 bases for V and 4 bases for J; bases not matched to a gene: 6. Germline CDR1 and CDR2: SGHDT and YYEEEE. The CDR3 runs to 14 residues. CDR3 amino acids: CASSPQGAGTEAFF. CDR3 sequence (DNA): TGTGCCAGCAGCCCCCAGGGGGCCGGCACTGAAGCTTTCTTT.

This rearrangement joins TRBV10-1 to TRBJ1-1, with D unclear. V lost 0 bases, J lost 0 bases, and 8 bases lay in between. The CDR3 contains 15 residues. Per germline, CDR1 WNHNN and CDR2 SYGVQD (reference sequence). The CDR3 region is CASSESGRMNTEAFF. CDR3 DNA: TGCGCCAGCAGTGAGTCTGGCAGAATGAACACTGAAGCTTTCTTT.

CDR3 loop: CASSQDRLQGYGYTF. The CDR3 DNA reads TGTGCCAGCAGCCAAGACAGGTTGCAAGGCTATGGCTACACCTTC. V is TRBV4-2 and J is TRBJ1-2; unclear D gene. Trimming took 0 bases from V and 4 from J, leaving 12 bases between them. The CDR3 extends over 15 amino acids. The germline gives CDR1 LGHNA, CDR2 YNFKEQ.

This clone appeared many times. This chain uses TRBV3-1 (or the pseudogene TRBV3-2) with TRBJ2-2; 12 nucleotides line up with TRBD2. Trimming cost V 6 bases and J 4 bases; bases outside gene matches: 6. Looked up from germline, CDR1 is LGHDT and CDR2 is YNNKEL (reference sequence). The CDR3 totals 16 residues. This CDR3 reads CASRRLAGESTGELFF. Here the CDR3 DNA reads TGTGCCAGCAGGAGACTAGCGGGAGAAAGCACCGGGGAGCTGTTTTTT.